The 29 T cell receptor beta chains below all came from one sample that was sequenced in a study of neurological immune-mediated disorders. MiXCR, run by TCRdb on the 5' RACE reads, gives a single entry per CDR3 protein. The sample shows around 51,000 distinct CDR3 sequences, 9.5% to 15% of them seen only once. Time point described: longitudinal time-point 3. Sequencing used PBMCs. These receptor sequences come from a male donor with HTLV-1-associated myelopathy (HAM/TSP).

This clonotype was detected ten times or more. The rearrangement uses TRBV5-1 and TRBJ2-1; TRBD2 is a possible D gene (6 bases). Trimming removed 6 bases from V and 1 base from J, with 20 bases in between. Germline V CDR1 and CDR2: SGHRS, YFSETQ. The CDR3 contains 17 residues. CDR3 in amino acids: CASTRAGLRKSYNEQFF. CDR3 sequence (DNA): TGCGCCAGCACCCGAGCGGGCCTGCGTAAATCCTACAATGAGCAGTTCTTC.

The chain joins TRBV20-1 to TRBJ1-5; D is unresolved. The CDR3 has 16 amino acids. Trimming took off 0 bases at V and 1 base at J, with 13 bases between the two ends. Germline assignment: CDR1 DFQATT and CDR2 SNEGSKA (reference sequence). The CDR3 loop reads CSAREARRGSNQPQHF. The CDR3 DNA sequence: TGCAGTGCTAGAGAGGCGAGACGGGGAAGCAATCAGCCCCAGCATTTT.

The table lists this clonotype with many counts. The V gene is TRBV12-3 or TRBV12-4, the J gene TRBJ1-4; D is possibly TRBD1 (5 bases). CDR3 length: 14 residues. V gave up 4 bases and J gave up 7 bases, with 13 bases separating them. The CDR3 reads CASSWGSWGEKLFF. CDR3 DNA sequence: TGTGCCAGCAGTTGGGGGAGTTGGGGTGAAAAACTGTTTTTT.

This clonotype was observed at least ten times. V usage is TRBV4-3 and J usage is TRBJ1-6; D unresolved. Trimming took off 3 bases at V and 9 bases at J, with 12 bases between the two ends. Germline V gives CDR1 LGHNA, CDR2 YSLEER. The CDR3 length is 14 residues. The CDR3 DNA is TGCGCCAGCAGCCAGGCGGGCTCGGCTTCACCCCTCCACTTT. This translates into CASSQAGSASPLHF.

This clonotype was seen ten or more times. The CDR3 DNA sequence: TGTGCCAGCAGCTTAAACAGGGAGGGTATTGAAGCTTTCTTT. This translates into CASSLNREGIEAFF. The chain has TRBV7-2 and TRBJ1-1; D might be TRBD1 (6 bases). This CDR3 spans 14 amino acids. The ends were cut back, 2 bases at V and 7 bases at J, with 14 bases in the middle. CDR1 is SGHTA, CDR2 FQGNSA, per germline.

This clonotype appeared many times. The chain joins TRBV15 to TRBJ2-7, with D perhaps assigned TRBD1 or TRBD2 (6 bases each). The V end was cut by 2 bases, the J end by 5 bases, with 22 bases between. The CDR3 loop spans 17 amino acids. Per germline, CDR1 LNHNV and CDR2 YYDKDF (reference sequence). The CDR3 loop reads CATSRSGAGTIGDEQYF. The CDR3 DNA reads TGTGCCACCAGCAGATCGGGGGCGGGGACGATAGGCGACGAGCAGTACTTC.

The gene calls are TRBV29-1 and TRBJ1-2; no clear D gene. From germline, CDR1 is SQVTM and CDR2 ANQGSEA. This CDR3 comprises 12 residues. Trimming removed 3 bases at V and 7 bases at J, with 12 bases between. In DNA form, the CDR3 reads TGCAGCGTTGATGCGGGGTATGGTGGCTACACCTTC. Translated, it gives CSVDAGYGGYTF.

This clonotype occurred many times. The chain has TRBV5-1 and TRBJ2-4, with TRBD1 as a possible D gene (5 bases). The V and J ends lost 2 bases and 9 bases respectively, with 15 bases between them. The CDR3 extends over 14 amino acids. Germline V gene sequence: CDR1 SGHRS, CDR2 YFSETQ. CDR3 sequence (DNA): TGCGCCAGCAGCTTAGACGCATCCCAGGGCATTCAGTACTTC. Protein: CASSLDASQGIQYF. The variable domain in full, completed from reference TRBV5-1 and TRBJ2-4, reads KAGVTQTPRYLIKTRGQQVTLSCSPISGHRSVSWYQQTPGQGLQFLFEYFSETQRNKGNFPGRFSGRQFSNSRSEMNVSTLELGDSALYLCASSLDASQGIQYFGAGTRLSVL.

This clonotype was detected ten times or more. This chain uses TRBV7-2 with TRBJ1-5; D uncertain. This CDR3 region has 15 residues. Germline V gene lookup returns CDR1 SGHTA and CDR2 FQGNSA. V gave up 6 bases and J gave up 5 bases, with 17 bases separating them. The CDR3 nucleotides read TGTGCCAGCAGTCTTACGAGAGGGAGCTATCAGCCCCAGCATTTT. Protein: CASSLTRGSYQPQHF. Supplemented by reference TRBV7-2 and TRBJ1-5, the full variable domain reads GAGVSQSPSNKVTEKGKDVELRCDPISGHTALYWYRQSLGQGLEFLIYFQGNSAPDKSGLPSDRFSAERTGGSVSTLTIQRTQQEDSAVYLCASSLTRGSYQPQHFGDGTRLSIL.

This clonotype was counted at least ten times. CDR3 DNA: TGTGCCAGCAGCGTAGGGGACAGGGGGCTTGGAAACACCATATATTTT. As protein: CASSVGDRGLGNTIYF. The V call is TRBV9, the J call TRBJ1-3; 12 bases fit TRBD1. CDR1 is SGDLS and CDR2 is YYNGEE in the germline V gene. The CDR3 covers 16 residues. Trimming at V came to 0 bases and at J to 3 bases, leaving 1 base not matched to a gene.

This clonotype occurred many times. This rearrangement joins TRBV5-1 to TRBJ2-7, with D possibly matching TRBD1 (6 bases). V lost 4 bases and J lost 4, with 12 bases in between. The CDR3 has 13 amino acids. The germline V gene has CDR1 SGHRS and CDR2 YFSETQ. In nucleotides, the CDR3 is TGCGCCAGCAGCCGAGAGGGGGTTTACGAGCAGTACTTC. Translated: CASSREGVYEQYF.

This clonotype came up many times. V and J are TRBV20-1 and TRBJ2-3, with TRBD1 identical over 12 bases. The junction had 5 bases not matched to a gene; V was cut back by 5 bases and J by 5 bases. This CDR3 is 14 amino acids long. Looked up from germline, CDR1 is DFQATT and CDR2 is SNEGSKA (reference sequence). CDR3 residues: CSARGTGGVDTQYF. For the CDR3, the DNA is TGCAGTGCTCGCGGGACAGGGGGCGTAGATACGCAGTATTTT.

This clonotype was observed many times. This chain links TRBV7-8 with TRBJ2-1, with TRBD2 as a possible D gene (5 bases). Trimming cost V 6 bases and J 7 bases, with 16 bases left between them. Per germline, CDR1 SGHVS and CDR2 FQNEAQ. The CDR3 loop spans 14 amino acids. CDR3 amino acids: CASSHQRTGNEQFF. CDR3 coding DNA: TGTGCCAGCAGTCACCAAAGGACGGGAAATGAGCAGTTCTTC.

The sample holds one count of this clonotype. At one boundary the junction diverges from the germline segment, which might be a read error. The V call is TRBV6-5, the J call TRBJ2-3; D remains unclear. This CDR3 spans 14 amino acids. Germline CDR1 and CDR2: MNHEY and SVGAGI. The CDR3 nucleotides read TGTGCCAGCACAGTAGCTGAAAGCACAAATACGCAGTATTTT. Translated, it gives CASTVAESTNTQYF.

This clonotype was counted many times. The chain recombines TRBV28 with TRBJ1-1; D gene ambiguous. The germline V gene encodes CDR1 MDHEN and CDR2 SYDVKM. Trimming removed 5 bases at V and 1 base at J, with 8 bases between. The CDR3 consists of 13 residues. CDR3 in amino acids: CASSPQTNTEAFF. The CDR3 DNA reads as TGTGCCAGCAGTCCACAAACGAACACTGAAGCTTTCTTT.

This sequence joins TRBV18 and TRBJ2-5; the D gene is possibly TRBD1 (5 bases). The CDR3 totals 14 residues. V lost 4 bases, J lost 2 bases, and 11 bases lay in between. The germline gives CDR1 KGHSH, CDR2 LQKENI. The CDR3 is CASSLSQVQETQYF. DNA of the CDR3: TGTGCCAGCTCACTTTCACAGGTGCAAGAGACCCAGTACTTC.

J is TRBJ1-6 and V is TRBV7-2, with 7 bases matching TRBD1. Per the germline V gene, CDR1 is SGHTA and CDR2 is FQGNSA. V shed 5 bases and J 6 bases; nucleotides not matched to a gene: 4. This CDR3 spans 14 amino acids. CDR3 residues: CASSRQGSNSPLHF. The CDR3 DNA is TGTGCCAGCAGCCGACAGGGATCTAATTCACCCCTCCACTTT. The full variable domain, its missing parts supplied by reference TRBV7-2 and TRBJ1-6, is GAGVSQSPSNKVTEKGKDVELRCDPISGHTALYWYRQSLGQGLEFLIYFQGNSAPDKSGLPSDRFSAERTGGSVSTLTIQRTQQEDSAVYLCASSRQGSNSPLHFGNGTRLTVT.

This clonotype occurred many times. V gene TRBV29-1 combines with J gene TRBJ1-5; 7 nucleotides align to TRBD1. Germline V lookup: CDR1 SQVTM, CDR2 ANQGSEA. The ends lost 5 bases at V and 4 bases at J; junction bases unmatched: 5. This CDR3 has 13 amino acids. The CDR3 nucleotides read TGCAGCGTTCGGGGGACAGAGAATCAGCCCCAGCATTTT. This gives the protein CSVRGTENQPQHF.

This clonotype was counted ten times or more. V gene TRBV29-1 combines with J gene TRBJ1-6; no clear D. The CDR3 contains 17 residues. The V end was cut by 6 bases, the J end by 0 bases, with 18 bases between. The germline V gene has CDR1 SQVTM and CDR2 ANQGSEA. The CDR3 coding sequence is TGCAGCGTCTCCACCGGGAGACCTAGCTCCTATAATTCACCCCTCCACTTT. It specifies CSVSTGRPSSYNSPLHF.

This clonotype was detected ten times or more. The V and J genes are TRBV29-1 and TRBJ2-2, with 8 bases fitting TRBD1. After removal of 5 bases from V and 7 bases from J, the junction contained 12 bases not matched to a gene. The CDR3 length is 15 residues. Per the germline V gene, CDR1 is SQVTM and CDR2 is ANQGSEA. The chain's CDR3 is CSVSPSDRAGGELFF. In DNA, the CDR3 is TGCAGCGTTTCTCCATCGGACAGGGCTGGCGGGGAGCTGTTTTTT.

This clonotype was detected many times. V gene TRBV6-6 combines with J gene TRBJ2-5; maybe TRBD2 (5 bases). Trimming removed 8 bases at V and 2 bases at J, with 9 bases between. The CDR3 runs 12 residues. Germline CDR1 and CDR2: MNHNY and SVGAGI (reference sequence). The CDR3 nucleotides are TGTGCCAGCTTCGGGGATCAAGAGACCCAGTACTTC. Protein sequence: CASFGDQETQYF.

The table lists this clonotype with many counts. The chain carries TRBV9 and TRBJ2-3; D is unclear. CDR3 length: 13 residues. Trimming pared 1 base from V and 3 bases from J, leaving 6 bases between. Germline-derived CDR1 and CDR2 are SGDLS and YYNGEE. This chain's CDR3 is CASSVNPTDTQYF. The CDR3 DNA follows: TGTGCCAGCAGCGTAAACCCGACAGATACGCAGTATTTT.

This clonotype was counted at least ten times. The genes are TRBV7-6 and TRBJ1-1; D is unclear. The CDR3 contains 13 residues. The V end lost 1 base, the J end lost 3 bases, and 6 bases lay between the germline ends. Germline CDR1 reads SGHVS; CDR2 reads FNYEAQ. CDR3 nucleotides: TGTGCCAGCAGCTTAGGAGGCCACACTGAAGCTTTCTTT. Its protein is CASSLGGHTEAFF.

Here the CDR3 DNA reads TGTGCCAGCAGCTTAGGATGGAAAGCGACGATCCTCTATGGCTACACCTTC. As protein: CASSLGWKATILYGYTF. The rearrangement uses TRBV7-9 and TRBJ1-2; no clear D. Germline V lookup: CDR1 SEHNR, CDR2 FQNEAQ (reference sequence). This CDR3 comprises 17 residues. V gave up 1 base and J gave up 4 bases, with 19 bases separating them.

As for this clonotype: A single base separates this from a much larger clone, so it may be a read error. The chain recombines TRBV7-7 with TRBJ2-1; 8 bases map to TRBD2. This CDR3 has 15 amino acids. CDR1 and CDR2 (germline): SSHAT, FNYEAQ (reference sequence). CDR3 bases: TGTACCAGCAGCTTATCGGGGGGGTCGTACAATGAGCAGTTCTTC. Residues: CTSSLSGGSYNEQFF.

In its sample, this clonotype was seen many times. The chain uses TRBV7-2 and TRBJ2-3; the D gene is possibly TRBD1 (5 bases). The CDR3 covers 14 residues. V was clipped by 1 base and J by 5 bases, with 10 bases between them. CDR1 and CDR2 from the germline V gene are SGHTA and FQGNSA. The CDR3 sequence is CASSLGRVRDTQYF. Here the CDR3 DNA reads TGTGCCAGCAGCTTAGGCAGGGTGAGAGATACGCAGTATTTT.

This clonotype was recorded at least ten times. The chain uses TRBV2 and TRBJ2-5, with D tentatively TRBD1 or TRBD2 (6 bases each). This CDR3 contains 16 residues. V gave up 6 bases and J gave up 2 bases, with 19 bases separating them. Germline lookup yields CDR1 SNHLY and CDR2 FYNNEI. CDR3 region: CASRLAGRRGQETQYF. The CDR3 DNA reads as TGTGCCAGCAGGCTGGCGGGGCGTAGGGGGCAAGAGACCCAGTACTTC.

The CDR3 region has the DNA TGTGCCAGCAGTTTTGCCGGATCGGTAAACACCATATATTTT. This translates into CASSFAGSVNTIYF. The genes are TRBV28 and TRBJ1-3, with D unclear. The CDR3 runs 14 residues. CDR1 is MDHEN and CDR2 is SYDVKM in the germline V gene. V lost 3 bases and J 6 bases, leaving 12 bases between the germline ends.

The sample holds many counts of this clonotype. The chain has TRBV5-1 and TRBJ2-1, with D maybe TRBD2 (7 bases). The germline V gene encodes CDR1 SGHRS and CDR2 YFSETQ. Trimming removed 4 bases at V and 12 bases at J, with 20 bases between. The CDR3 runs to 14 residues. The CDR3 bases are TGCGCCAGCAGCCCTGATTCGGGGGGCGACGCGCAGTTCTTC. It codes for CASSPDSGGDAQFF.